This is a list of T cell receptor beta chains from one sample in a study of T-cell memory formation after mild COVID-19. A single record per CDR3 protein comes from TCRdb applying MiXCR to the 5' RACE reads. The data contain about 350,000 distinct CDR3 sequences, 20% to 25% of them singletons. The sequenced material came from PBMCs or a T cell subset sorted from them (not recorded which). The receptors come from a man aged 18-30 years who had mild COVID-19 (a few samples of this study predate the infection). Cell type and time point are not known. CDR3s include the opening cysteine and the closing phenylalanine or tryptophan. D genes are given only for firm matches. Size values are once, few and many counts, or a class for expanded clones, and some rows have none.

TRBJ2-3 | TRBV7-3 | - | - | CASSWGGLSTDTQYF | TGTGCCAGCAGCTGGGGGGGGCTGAGCACAGATACGCAGTATTTT
TRBJ2-3 | TRBV5-1 | many | TRBD1 | CASSDRGHGITDTQYF | TGCGCCAGCAGCGACAGGGGTCATGGAATCACAGATACGCAGTATTTT
TRBJ2-7 | TRBV6-5 | few | TRBD1 | CATTGSLYEQYF | TGTGCCACGACAGGGTCCCTCTACGAGCAGTACTTC
TRBJ2-7 | TRBV6-6 | - | - | CASSYGGQGEQYF | TGTGCCAGCAGTTACGGGGGGCAGGGCGAGCAGTACTTC
TRBJ2-2 | TRBV27 | - | TRBD2 | CASSPIAGTTGELFF | TGTGCCAGCAGTCCGATAGCGGGGACCACCGGGGAGCTGTTTTTT
TRBJ1-1 | TRBV7-9 | few | - | CASSLGGLRAFF | TGTGCCAGCAGCTTAGGGGGTCTTCGGGCTTTCTTT
TRBJ1-3 | TRBV9 | - | - | CASREGNSGNTIYF | TGTGCCAGCAGGGAAGGCAACTCTGGAAACACCATATATTTT
TRBJ2-3 | TRBV11-2 | few | - | CASSLSVSTTDTQYF | TGTGCCAGCAGCCTATCCGTGTCGACCACAGATACGCAGTATTTT
TRBJ2-3 | TRBV4-3 | - | TRBD1 | CASSQGGTGGTDTQYF | TGCGCCAGCAGCCAAGGTGGGACAGGGGGAACAGATACGCAGTATTTT
TRBJ1-6 | TRBV4-1 | - | - | CASSQEATFGSPLHF | TGCGCCAGCAGCCAAGAAGCCACGTTCGGATCACCCCTCCACTTT
TRBJ2-5 | TRBV5-1 | few | - | CASSHYRAGETQYF | TGCGCCAGCAGCCACTATCGGGCTGGGGAGACCCAGTACTTC
TRBJ1-1 | TRBV12-3/TRBV12-4 | - | - | CASSTGLGGVAFF | TGTGCCAGCAGTACAGGGTTGGGGGGGGTAGCTTTCTTT
TRBJ2-5 | TRBV6-6 | many | TRBD1 | CASSDRDRYQETQYF | TGTGCCAGCAGTGACCGGGACAGATACCAAGAGACCCAGTACTTC
TRBJ1-5 | TRBV5-4 | - | - | CASSGGVAQPQHF | TGTGCCAGCAGCGGCGGAGTTGCTCAGCCCCAGCATTTT
TRBJ2-5 | TRBV25-1 | many | - | CARGKRLAQETQYF | TGTGCCAGAGGGAAGCGGCTAGCGCAAGAGACCCAGTACTTC
TRBJ2-2 | TRBV29-1 | few | - | CSVKLAHGELFF | TGCAGCGTCAAACTAGCCCACGGGGAGCTGTTTTTT
TRBJ2-4 | TRBV5-1 | - | - | CASSAGGPQNIQYF | TGCGCCAGCAGCGCCGGGGGGCCACAAAACATTCAGTACTTC
TRBJ1-6 | TRBV27 | few | - | CASSWVRNSPLHF | TGTGCCAGCAGTTGGGTTCGTAATTCACCCCTCCACTTT
TRBJ2-3 | TRBV6-4 | few | TRBD1 | CASSRFEGATDTQYF | TGTGCCAGCAGTCGATTCGAGGGGGCCACAGATACGCAGTATTTT
TRBJ2-2 | TRBV7-8 | few | TRBD1 | CASSLFGTVSTGELFF | TGTGCCAGCAGCTTATTCGGGACAGTATCTACCGGGGAGCTGTTTTTT
TRBJ1-1 | TRBV3-1 | - | TRBD1 | CASSPRTGGDAEAFF | TGTGCCAGCAGCCCCCGTACAGGGGGCGACGCTGAAGCTTTCTTT
TRBJ1-6 | TRBV4-3 | - | TRBD1 | CASSQESLGQGAWSPLHF | TGCGCCAGCAGCCAAGAATCCCTAGGACAGGGGGCTTGGTCACCCCTCCACTTT
TRBJ2-3 | TRBV24-1 | few | TRBD2 | CATSETSGGSTDTQYF | TGTGCCACCAGTGAGACTAGCGGGGGAAGCACAGATACGCAGTATTTT
TRBJ2-2 | TRBV7-6 | many | - | CASSPRGPGELFF | TGTGCCAGCAGCCCCAGGGGTCCCGGGGAGCTGTTTTTT
TRBJ1-5 | TRBV6-1 | few | - | CASNFGYSNQPQHF | TGTGCCAGCAATTTCGGGTATAGCAATCAGCCCCAGCATTTT
TRBJ2-1 | TRBV12-3/TRBV12-4 | - | - | CASTDRRGSDGGNEQFF | TGTGCCAGCACAGACAGGAGGGGGTCCGACGGTGGCAATGAGCAGTTCTTC
TRBJ1-5 | TRBV7-3 | - | - | CASSLWAGPYQPQHF | TGTGCAAGCAGCTTGTGGGCAGGGCCGTATCAGCCCCAGCATTTT
TRBJ2-3 | TRBV7-9 | - | TRBD1 | CASSSRTGETDTQYF | TGTGCCAGCAGCTCAAGGACAGGGGAGACAGATACGCAGTATTTT
TRBJ2-5 | TRBV27 | few | - | CASTDGTQETQYF | TGTGCCAGCACCGATGGGACCCAAGAGACCCAGTACTTC
TRBJ2-1 | TRBV7-9 | - | - | CASSLARQGFNEQFF | TGTGCCAGCAGCTTAGCGCGGCAGGGTTTCAATGAGCAGTTCTTC
TRBJ2-7 | TRBV7-2 | - | TRBD1 | CASSPGGSYEQYF | TGTGCCAGCAGCCCAGGGGGCAGCTACGAGCAGTACTTC
TRBJ2-7 | TRBV7-9 | few | - | CASSYASGLAREQYF | TGTGCCAGCAGCTACGCGTCCGGGCTGGCGAGGGAGCAGTACTTC
TRBJ2-2 | TRBV4-1 | - | - | CASSRRTDFTGELFF | TGCGCCAGCAGCCGCAGAACAGATTTCACCGGGGAGCTGTTTTTT
TRBJ1-3 | TRBV12-3/TRBV12-4 | few | - | CASVQTWGNTIYF | TGTGCCAGCGTACAAACATGGGGAAACACCATATATTTT
TRBJ2-5 | TRBV7-9 | - | - | CASSLSSGPSETQYF | TGTGCCAGCAGCTTAAGTTCAGGACCTTCAGAGACCCAGTACTTC
TRBJ2-5 | TRBV18 | few | - | CASSPLSQETQYF | TGTGCCAGCTCACCATTAAGTCAGGAGACCCAGTACTTC
TRBJ2-1 | TRBV7-2 | few | TRBD1 | CASSFYRGSAFNEQFF | TGTGCCAGCAGCTTCTACAGGGGTTCCGCTTTCAATGAGCAGTTCTTC
TRBJ1-1 | TRBV5-1 | - | - | CASSFDSHTEAFF | TGCGCCAGCAGCTTCGACAGCCACACTGAAGCTTTCTTT
TRBJ1-3 | TRBV9 | few | - | CASSVDGDSGNTIYF | TGTGCCAGCAGCGTAGATGGCGACTCTGGAAACACCATATATTTT
TRBJ2-7 | TRBV4-1 | - | - | CASSQVASPRSYEQYF | TGCGCCAGCAGCCAAGTGGCCAGTCCCCGCTCCTACGAGCAGTACTTC
TRBJ1-2 | TRBV24-1 | - | - | CATSGGSYGYTF | TGTGCCACCAGTGGGGGGTCCTATGGCTACACCTTC
TRBJ2-5 | TRBV5-1 | - | TRBD2 | CASSLVGDPGGFQYF | TGCGCCAGCAGCTTGGTAGGCGACCCGGGAGGGTTCCAGTACTTC
TRBJ1-1 | TRBV4-3 | few | - | CASSQGAGGGTEAFF | TGCGCCAGCAGCCAAGGTGCCGGGGGAGGGACTGAAGCTTTCTTT
TRBJ2-5 | TRBV10-2 | - | TRBD2 | CASSDPLAGGLGETQYF | TGCGCCAGCAGTGACCCACTAGCGGGGGGCCTTGGGGAGACCCAGTACTTC
TRBJ2-5 | TRBV5-6 | - | TRBD2 | CASSTYPSGGRETQYF | TGTGCCAGCAGCACCTACCCTAGCGGGGGGCGGGAGACCCAGTACTTC